This T cell receptor beta chain was sequenced during a study of radiation and T cells in renal cell carcinoma. Time point noted: blood 2 weeks post-SBRT. Treatment reported: 15 Gy SBRT to primary tumor, nephrectomy 4 weeks later. Blood was sampled at baseline, 2 weeks and 4 weeks after SBRT. The tumor was a clear cell renal cell carcinoma. A remark on this clone: What it binds is not known.

Study-level points and caveats: From baseline, blood top tumor clonotypes peaked at 2 weeks post-radiation. No pretreatment tumor biopsies were available for baseline clonotypes.

Here immunoSEQ multiplex PCR was the method, and the copy in TCRdb shows in-frame clones only, minus some. The sample holds just under 80,000 clones, around 86% seen once. The receptor was derived from a woman in her forties or fifties with renal cell carcinoma. Sequenced here: blood, sampled from a patient whose treatment included radiotherapy and nephrectomy.

DNA of the CDR3: TGCGCCAGCAGCCCCAAACAGGGCTTCGGCAATGAGCAGTTCTTC. This gives the protein CASSPKQGFGNEQFF. The chain has TRBV5-1 and TRBJ2-1, with a weak D call TRBD1 (6 bases). Per germline, CDR1 SGHRS and CDR2 YFSETQ. This CDR3 has 15 residues. The germline V and J ends were trimmed by 4 bases and 6 bases, with 17 bases remaining between them.